This T cell receptor beta chain comes out of a study of CD8 T cells in ankylosing spondylitis. Whole-study findings and limits: Apparently characteristic of ankylosing spondylitis blood was a TCR beta motif (under ten highly homologous variants).

V shed 5 bases, J shed 8 bases, and the junction held 7 bases outside the gene matches. Germline V gene data show CDR1 as MNHEY and CDR2 as SMNVEV (reference sequence). This CDR3 region has 15 residues. MiXCR, run by TCRdb on the 5' RACE reads, gives a single entry per CDR3 protein. Of roughly 220,000 distinct CDR3 sequences listed, roughly 18% are singletons. In the case of this clonotype: Its antigen is currently unknown.

The V call is TRBV27, the J call TRBJ2-1, with 12 nucleotides matching TRBD1. The specimen was blood, either unsorted or a sorted T cell fraction (not recorded which). The source of this sequence is a male donor with ankylosing spondylitis. For the CDR3, the DNA is TGTGCCAGCAGTCTCTCCGGGACAGGGGGCGATGAGCAGTTCTTC. Translating it yields CASSLSGTGGDEQFF.